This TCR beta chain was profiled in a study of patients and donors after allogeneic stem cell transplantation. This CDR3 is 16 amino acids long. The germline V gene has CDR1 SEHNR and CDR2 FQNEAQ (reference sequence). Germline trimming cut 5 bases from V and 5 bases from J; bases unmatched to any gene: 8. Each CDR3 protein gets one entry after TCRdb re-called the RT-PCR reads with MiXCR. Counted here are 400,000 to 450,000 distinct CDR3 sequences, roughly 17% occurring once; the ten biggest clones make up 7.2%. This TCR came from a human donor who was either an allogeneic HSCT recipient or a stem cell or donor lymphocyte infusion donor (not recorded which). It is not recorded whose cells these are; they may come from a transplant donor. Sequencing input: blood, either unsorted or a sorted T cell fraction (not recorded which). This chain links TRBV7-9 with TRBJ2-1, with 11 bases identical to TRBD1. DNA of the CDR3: TGTGCCAGCAGCCCTAAACCGGGACAGGGGGACAATGAGCAGTTCTTC. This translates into CASSPKPGQGDNEQFF. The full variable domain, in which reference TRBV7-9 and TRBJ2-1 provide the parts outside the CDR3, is DTGVSQNPRHKITKRGQNVTFRCDPISEHNRLYWYRQTLGQGPEFLTYFQNEAQLEKSRLLSDRFSAERPKGSFSTLEIQRTEQGDSAMYLCASSPKPGQGDNEQFFGPGTRLTVL.